The 7 T cell receptor beta chains below come from one sample, sequenced in a study of T cells in tumors after PD-1 blockade. Time point defined: first of two pre-therapy site-matched biopsies around 9 weeks apart. The assay was immunoSEQ multiplex PCR, and TCRdb's table has in-frame clones only and misses some. The data contain about 4,200 clones, around 70% of them seen just once; the ten biggest clones take up 7% to 8.5%. The sample consisted of tumor tissue, taken before anti-PD-1 treatment. The receptors come from a human donor with basal cell carcinoma.

The gene calls are TRBV14 and TRBJ1-1; D is unresolved. Germline assignment: CDR1 SGHDN and CDR2 FVKESK. The CDR3 spans 13 residues. The germline V and J ends were trimmed by 4 bases and 0 bases, with 6 bases remaining between them. For the CDR3, the DNA is TGTGCCAGCAGCCTCACAGTGAACACTGAAGCTTTCTTT. Protein sequence: CASSLTVNTEAFF. The full variable domain, with the rest looked up from reference TRBV14 and TRBJ1-1, is EAGVTQFPSHSVIEKGQTVTLRCDPISGHDNLYWYRRVMGKEIKFLLHFVKESKQDESGMPNNRFLAERTGGTYSTLKVQPAELEDSGVYFCASSLTVNTEAFFGQGTRLTVV.

The V gene is TRBV7-8, the J gene TRBJ2-1; TRBD2 matches at 7 bases. The CDR3 contains 15 residues. Losses at the gene ends were 0 bases for V and 5 bases for J; bases not matched to a gene: 4. Germline values: CDR1 SGHVS, CDR2 FQNEAQ. Written as DNA, the CDR3 is TGTGCCAGCAGCTTAGCGGGGGGGAAGAACAATGAGCAGTTCTTC. Its protein product is CASSLAGGKNNEQFF. Variable domain in full (rest from reference TRBV7-8 and TRBJ2-1): GAGVSQSPRYKVAKRGQDVALRCDPISGHVSLFWYQQALGQGPEFLTYFQNEAQLDKSGLPSDRFFAERPEGSVSTLKIQRTQQEDSAVYLCASSLAGGKNNEQFFGPGTRLTVL.

J is TRBJ2-3 and V is TRBV28; 9 bases map to TRBD1. CDR1 is MDHEN, CDR2 SYDVKM, per germline. J was trimmed by 3 bases and V by 5 bases; bases with no gene match: 3. The CDR3 runs 14 residues. The CDR3 nucleotides read TGTGCCAGCAGTCGGACAGGGGTAACAGATACGCAGTATTTT. Translating it yields CASSRTGVTDTQYF.

The chain employs TRBV28 and TRBJ2-7; no definite D call. The CDR3 spans 12 residues. V was cut by 7 bases and J by 1 base, with 8 bases left in between. Germline V gives CDR1 MDHEN, CDR2 SYDVKM. The CDR3: CASTGRSYEQYF. The CDR3 DNA follows: TGTGCCAGCACCGGCAGATCCTACGAGCAGTACTTC.

The chain couples TRBV28 to TRBJ1-2, with 8 positions matching TRBD1. This CDR3 region has 15 residues. Germline V gene sequence: CDR1 MDHEN, CDR2 SYDVKM. V lost 5 bases and J lost 5; bases outside the gene matches: 10. Written as DNA, the CDR3 is TGTGCCAGCAGTATTCCCGGGACAGGCCTGTATGGCTACACCTTC. This gives the protein CASSIPGTGLYGYTF.

The V and J genes are TRBV5-1 and TRBJ1-2, with 9 bases identical to TRBD1. Trimming cost V 4 bases and J 5 bases; bases outside gene matches: 3. Germline CDR1 and CDR2: SGHRS and YFSETQ. This CDR3 contains 13 residues. CDR3 region: CASSPGQGYGYTF. The CDR3 DNA sequence: TGCGCCAGCAGCCCGGGACAGGGTTATGGCTACACCTTC.

The chain uses TRBV7-9 and TRBJ2-7; the match to TRBD2 covers 9 bases. CDR3 length equals 14 residues. Germline V gives CDR1 SEHNR, CDR2 FQNEAQ (reference sequence). V lost 3 bases, J lost 4 bases, and 4 bases stayed unmatched. The CDR3 DNA reads TGTGCCAGCAGCTTTAGCGGGGGAGGATACGAGCAGTACTTC. Encoded protein: CASSFSGGGYEQYF.